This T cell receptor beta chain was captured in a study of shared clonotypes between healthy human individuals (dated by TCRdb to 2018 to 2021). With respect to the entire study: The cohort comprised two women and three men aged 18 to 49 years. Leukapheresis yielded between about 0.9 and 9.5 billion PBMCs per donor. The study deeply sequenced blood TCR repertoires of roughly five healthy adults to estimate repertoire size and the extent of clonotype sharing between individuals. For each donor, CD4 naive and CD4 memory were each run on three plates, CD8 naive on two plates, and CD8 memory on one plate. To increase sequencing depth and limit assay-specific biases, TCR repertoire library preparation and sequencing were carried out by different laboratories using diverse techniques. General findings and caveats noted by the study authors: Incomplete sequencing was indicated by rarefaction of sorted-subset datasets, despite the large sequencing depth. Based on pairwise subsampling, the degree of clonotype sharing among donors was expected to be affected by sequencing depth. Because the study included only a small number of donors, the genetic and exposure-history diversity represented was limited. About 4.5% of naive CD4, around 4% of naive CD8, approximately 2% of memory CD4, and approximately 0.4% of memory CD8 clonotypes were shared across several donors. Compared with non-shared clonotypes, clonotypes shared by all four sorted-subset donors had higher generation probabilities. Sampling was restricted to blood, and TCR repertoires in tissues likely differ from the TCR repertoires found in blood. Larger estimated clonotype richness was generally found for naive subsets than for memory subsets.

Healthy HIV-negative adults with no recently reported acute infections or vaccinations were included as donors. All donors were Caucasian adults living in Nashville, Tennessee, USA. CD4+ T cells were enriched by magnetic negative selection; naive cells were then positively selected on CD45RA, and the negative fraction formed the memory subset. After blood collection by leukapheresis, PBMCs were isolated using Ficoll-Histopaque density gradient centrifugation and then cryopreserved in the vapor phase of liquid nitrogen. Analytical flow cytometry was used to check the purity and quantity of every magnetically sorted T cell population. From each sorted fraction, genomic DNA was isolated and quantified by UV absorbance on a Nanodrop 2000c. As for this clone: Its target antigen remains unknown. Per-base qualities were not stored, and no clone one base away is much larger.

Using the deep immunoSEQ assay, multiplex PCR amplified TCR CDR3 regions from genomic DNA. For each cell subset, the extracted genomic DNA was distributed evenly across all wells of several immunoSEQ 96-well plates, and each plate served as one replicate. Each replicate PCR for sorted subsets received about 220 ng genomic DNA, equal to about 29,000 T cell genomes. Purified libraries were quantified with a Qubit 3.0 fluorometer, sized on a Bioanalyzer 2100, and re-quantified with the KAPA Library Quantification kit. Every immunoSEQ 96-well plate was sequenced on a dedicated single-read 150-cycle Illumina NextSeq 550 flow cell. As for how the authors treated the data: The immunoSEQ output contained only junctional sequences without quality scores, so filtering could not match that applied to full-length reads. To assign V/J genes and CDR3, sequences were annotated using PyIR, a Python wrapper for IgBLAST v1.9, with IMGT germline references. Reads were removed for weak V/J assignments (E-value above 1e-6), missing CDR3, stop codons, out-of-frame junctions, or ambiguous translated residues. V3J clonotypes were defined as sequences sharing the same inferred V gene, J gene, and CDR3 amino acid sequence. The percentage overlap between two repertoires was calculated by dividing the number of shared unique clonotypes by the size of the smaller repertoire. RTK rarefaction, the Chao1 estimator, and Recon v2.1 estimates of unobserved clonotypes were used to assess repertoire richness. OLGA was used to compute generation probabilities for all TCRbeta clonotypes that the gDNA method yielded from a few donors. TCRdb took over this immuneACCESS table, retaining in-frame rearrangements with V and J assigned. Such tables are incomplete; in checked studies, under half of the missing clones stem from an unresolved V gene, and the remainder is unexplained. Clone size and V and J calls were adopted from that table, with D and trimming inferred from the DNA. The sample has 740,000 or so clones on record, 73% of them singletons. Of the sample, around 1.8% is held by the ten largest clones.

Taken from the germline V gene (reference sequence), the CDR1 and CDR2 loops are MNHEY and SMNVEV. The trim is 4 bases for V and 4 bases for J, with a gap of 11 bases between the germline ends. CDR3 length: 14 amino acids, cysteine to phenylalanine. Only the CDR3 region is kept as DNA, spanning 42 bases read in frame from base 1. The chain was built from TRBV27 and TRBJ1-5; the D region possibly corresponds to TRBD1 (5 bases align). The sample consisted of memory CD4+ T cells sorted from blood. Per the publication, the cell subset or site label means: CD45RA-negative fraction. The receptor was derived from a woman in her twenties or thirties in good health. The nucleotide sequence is TGTGCCAGCAGTTCCCGGGACGGTAATCAGCCCCAGCATTTT. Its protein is CASSSRDGNQPQHF.